These 27 T cell receptor beta chains share one sample of origin, sequenced in a study of CDR3 diversity in severe acne. TCRdb processed the PCR reads anew with MiXCR; each CDR3 protein has one entry. Among over 90,000 distinct CDR3 sequences listed, about half were seen once. Sequencing was done on a sample of blood. These receptors all stem from a male donor with acne.

The chain carries TRBV20-1 and TRBJ1-2; 10 bases agree with TRBD1. Germline CDR1 is DFQATT and CDR2 is SNEGSKA (reference sequence). The CDR3 is made up of 15 amino acids. The V gene end was trimmed by 4 bases and the J gene end by 7 bases; junction bases not matched to a gene: 12. DNA for the CDR3: TGCAGTGCTACGATAGAACCGGGACAGGGGTCTGGCTACACCTTC. Translation gives CSATIEPGQGSGYTF.

The chain carries TRBV10-1 and TRBJ2-7; 13 bases are a match to TRBD2. With 3 bases clipped from V and 4 bases from J, the junction kept 3 bases outside the gene matches. This CDR3 is built from 15 residues. The germline gives CDR1 WNHNN, CDR2 SYGVQD (reference sequence). CDR3 sequence reads: CASSDRTSGRYEQYF. The CDR3 DNA is TGCGCCAGCAGTGACCGGACTAGCGGGAGATACGAGCAGTACTTC.

As to this clonotype: A much larger clone lies one base from this, so it may be a read error. The V call is TRBV11-2, the J call TRBJ2-7, with 11 bases aligning to TRBD1. The CDR3 totals 18 residues. Germline V gene lookup returns CDR1 SGHAT and CDR2 FQNNGV. In DNA form, the CDR3 reads TGTGCCAGCAGCTCGATATCAAGGGACAGGGGGGAGAGGTACGAGCGGTACTTC. Its translation is CASSSISRDRGERYERYF.

This rearrangement joins TRBV7-9 to TRBJ2-6; TRBD1 aligns across 9 bases. Germline CDR1 SEHNR, CDR2 FQNEAQ (reference sequence). Germline trimming cut 5 bases from V and 3 bases from J; bases unmatched to any gene: 8. The length of the CDR3 is 17 residues. CDR3 sequence (DNA): TGTGCCAGCAGCCAGGGACAGGGAAGATTTGGGGCCAACGTCCTGACTTTC. Translation gives CASSQGQGRFGANVLTF.

As concerns this clonotype: A much larger clone sits a single nucleotide away, making a read error possible. V usage is TRBV4-1 and J usage is TRBJ2-7; possibly TRBD1 for D (5 bases). The CDR3 runs 15 residues. Per germline, CDR1 MGHRA and CDR2 YSYEKL. CDR3 loop: CAGSQEGAATYEQYF. The CDR3 nucleotides are TGCGCCGGCAGCCAAGAAGGGGCGGCTACCTACGAGCAGTACTTC.

This clonotype was recorded a few times. A clone one base away is much larger, so this may be a read error. V usage is TRBV24-1 and J usage is TRBJ2-7; D is undetermined. V was clipped by 5 bases and J by 0 bases, with 4 bases between them. CDR3 size: 12 residues. Per the germline V gene, CDR1 is KGHDR and CDR2 is SFDVKD. The CDR3 DNA follows: TGTGCCACCAGTGCAGACTCCTACGAGCAGTACGTC. Translating it yields CATSADSYEQYV.

The rearrangement links TRBV15 to TRBJ1-5; no firm D call. The CDR3 runs 13 residues. CDR1 is LNHNV, CDR2 YYDKDF, per germline (reference sequence). The ends were cut back, 3 bases at V and 7 bases at J, with 10 bases in the middle. CDR3 sequence: CATSSKLEQPQHF. CDR3 sequence (DNA): TGTGCCACCAGCAGCAAACTGGAGCAGCCCCAGCATTTT. The full variable domain, its missing parts supplied by reference TRBV15 and TRBJ1-5, is DAMVIQNPRYQVTQFGKPVTLSCSQTLNHNVMYWYQQKSSQAPKLLFHYYDKDFNNEADTPDNFQSRRPNTSFCFLDIRSPGLGDTAMYLCATSSKLEQPQHFGDGTRLSIL.

The chain combines TRBV15 with TRBJ2-1; D ambiguous. The CDR3 is 15 residues long. V was pared by 0 bases and J by 2 bases, with 8 bases between. Germline V lookup: CDR1 LNHNV, CDR2 YYDKDF (reference sequence). For the CDR3, the DNA is TGTGCCACCAGCAGAGATTACGGAGCCTACAATGAGCAGTTCTTC. It translates to CATSRDYGAYNEQFF.

With respect to this clonotype: A much larger clone differs by one base, so this may be a read error. V gene TRBV5-1 combines with J gene TRBJ2-1, with D perhaps given as TRBD1 or TRBD2 (5 bases each). The CDR3 spans 14 residues. V dropped 2 bases and J dropped 3 bases, with 9 bases sitting between them. CDR1 is SGHRS and CDR2 is YFSETQ in the germline V gene. The CDR3 loop reads CASSFRGGYNEQFF. The CDR3 DNA is TGCGCCAGCAGCTTCCGGGGCGGCTACAATGAGCAGTTCTTC.

This clonotype was seen at least ten times. V usage is TRBV7-6 and J usage is TRBJ2-5, with a possible D match to TRBD2 (5 bases). The CDR3 spans 15 residues. Germline loops: CDR1 SGHVS, CDR2 FNYEAQ. The V and J ends lost 4 bases and 5 bases respectively, with 17 bases between them. CDR3 nucleotides: TGTGCCAGCAGCTCACTAAGGAGAGGGAGCGAGACCCAGTACTTC. It codes for CASSSLRRGSETQYF.

The chain uses TRBV11-3 and TRBJ1-6; weak D call: TRBD1 (6 bases). Germline CDR1 SGHNT, CDR2 YENEEA. Deletions cut 4 bases from V and 5 bases from J, with 15 bases between. The CDR3 has 16 residues. The CDR3 DNA follows: TGTGCCAGCAGCTCGGAGGGGGGGGCGAATAATTCACCCCTCCACTTT. It specifies CASSSEGGANNSPLHF.

This clonotype came up many times. V is TRBV7-3 and J is TRBJ2-2, with D possibly TRBD2 on 5 matching bases. This CDR3 comprises 13 residues. The V gene lost 3 bases and the J gene lost 6 bases, with 8 bases spanning the gap. The germline V gene encodes CDR1 SGHTA and CDR2 FQGTGA. The CDR3 sequence: CASSFEGAGELFF. The CDR3 coding sequence is TGTGCCAGCAGCTTCGAGGGCGCCGGGGAGCTGTTTTTT.

This clonotype has at least ten counts. The J gene is TRBJ2-1, the V gene TRBV2; D uncertain. Trimming shortened V by 4 bases and J by 5 bases, and 9 bases separated the two germline ends. CDR3 length: 13 residues. CDR1 SNHLY and CDR2 FYNNEI come from the germline V gene. The CDR3 loop is CASSGFGHNEQFF. In DNA, the CDR3 is TGTGCCAGCAGTGGTTTTGGACACAATGAGCAGTTCTTC.

This clonotype was observed many times. The chain employs TRBV6-5 and TRBJ1-1, with D unclear. The CDR3 sequence is 12 residues long. Trimming left V 2 bases short and J 2 bases short, with 3 bases between. Germline V CDR1 and CDR2: MNHEY, SVGAGI. The CDR3 loop is CASSYRNTEAFF. As DNA, the CDR3 is TGTGCCAGCAGTTACAGAAACACTGAAGCTTTCTTT.

This rearrangement joins TRBV6-5 to TRBJ2-3; 11 bases line up with TRBD1. Trimming cost V 0 bases and J 4 bases; bases outside gene matches: 0. The germline gives CDR1 MNHEY, CDR2 SVGAGI. The CDR3 contains 15 residues. The CDR3 here is CASSYSGQGADTQYF. The CDR3 DNA reads TGTGCCAGCAGTTACTCGGGACAGGGGGCAGATACGCAGTATTTT.

V is TRBV20-1 and J is TRBJ2-7, with 9 bases identical to TRBD1. The V gene end was trimmed by 1 base and the J gene end by 3 bases; junction bases not matched to a gene: 7. Germline CDR1 and CDR2: DFQATT and SNEGSKA (reference sequence). The length of the CDR3 is 15 residues. The CDR3 spells CSARGSGQGIYEQYF. CDR3 bases: TGCAGTGCTAGAGGGTCGGGACAGGGAATCTACGAGCAGTACTTC.

The count of this clonotype is one. Just one base apart from a much larger clone, this may be a read error. Here the CDR3 omits its conserved ending phenylalanine or tryptophan, so a read error is the likely source. The V call is TRBV6-6, the J call TRBJ2-3, with D possibly matching TRBD2 (5 bases). Per the germline V gene, CDR1 is MNHNY and CDR2 is SVGAGI (reference sequence). The CDR3 is made up of 15 amino acids. The germline V and J ends were trimmed by 6 bases and 8 bases, with 21 bases remaining between them. This CDR3 reads CASRTRTLERGTQYV. As DNA, the CDR3 is TGTGCCAGCAGAACTAGGACCTTGGAACGGGGTACGCAGTATGTT.

The table lists this clonotype with many counts. The chain carries TRBV2 and TRBJ1-2; D gene uncertain. This CDR3 comprises 13 residues. CDR1 SNHLY and CDR2 FYNNEI come from the germline V gene. With 5 bases removed from V and 1 base from J, the gap between germline ends came to 8 bases. The CDR3 bases are TGTGCCAGCAGTTTGGACGGTAACTATGGCTACACCTTC. Translating it yields CASSLDGNYGYTF.

The chain links TRBV15 to TRBJ2-7, with 7 bases that match TRBD1. Germline CDR1 LNHNV, CDR2 YYDKDF (reference sequence). J lost 2 bases, V lost 0 bases, and 7 bases had no gene match. The CDR3 loop spans 16 amino acids. The CDR3 here is CATSRDTGQRAYEQYF. CDR3 DNA: TGTGCCACCAGCAGAGATACGGGACAGCGAGCCTACGAGCAGTACTTC.

V is TRBV29-1 and J is TRBJ1-6; TRBD1 matches at 11 bases. Germline CDR1 is SQVTM and CDR2 is ANQGSEA. Trimming cost V 3 bases and J 10 bases; bases outside gene matches: 8. The CDR3 contains 15 residues. CDR3 amino acids: CSVDALGQGESPLHF. In DNA form, the CDR3 reads TGCAGCGTTGACGCGTTGGGACAGGGGGAGTCACCCCTCCACTTT.

There are a few counts of this clonotype. The chain recombines TRBV7-3 with TRBJ2-7, with 13 bases identical to TRBD2. V lost 5 bases to trimming and J lost 8 bases; unmatched junction nucleotides: 6. Germline CDR1 is SGHTA and CDR2 is FQGTGA. CDR3 length: 14 residues. CDR3 amino acids: CASSTGLAGVKQYF. The CDR3 DNA reads TGTGCCAGCAGCACCGGACTAGCGGGAGTTAAGCAGTACTTC.

This clonotype was seen more than once but under ten times. The genes are TRBV12-3 or TRBV12-4 and TRBJ1-5; D unclear. Between the trimmed V and J ends, which lost 3 bases and 2 bases, there was a span of 11 bases. This CDR3 region has 15 residues. The CDR3 region is CASSFEGARNQPQHF. CDR3 nucleotides: TGTGCCAGCAGTTTCGAGGGAGCCCGCAATCAGCCCCAGCATTTT.

This clonotype showed up just a few times. The rearrangement uses TRBV4-1 and TRBJ1-2; D is perhaps TRBD1 (5 bases). Trimming removed 6 bases from V and 8 bases from J, with 19 bases in between. Per the germline V gene, CDR1 is MGHRA and CDR2 is YSYEKL. This CDR3 is built from 14 residues. The CDR3 DNA follows: TGCGCCAGCAGGAGGGACTTGGGGGTAGCGGGCTACACCTTC. Its protein is CASRRDLGVAGYTF.

This clonotype was picked up many times. V gene TRBV7-9 combines with J gene TRBJ2-7, with 8 bases identical to TRBD1. Per germline, CDR1 SEHNR and CDR2 FQNEAQ (reference sequence). The CDR3 contains 13 residues. J lost 9 bases, V lost 5 bases, and 9 bases had no gene match. The CDR3 loop is CASSLNAGTGQYF. CDR3 sequence (DNA): TGTGCCAGCAGCCTTAACGCTGGGACAGGGCAGTACTTC.

The chain has TRBV7-9 and TRBJ1-2, with D unresolved. The CDR3 consists of 13 residues. The germline V gene encodes CDR1 SEHNR and CDR2 FQNEAQ (reference sequence). V lost 5 bases, J lost 2 bases, and 9 bases lay in between. CDR3 sequence reads: CASSLSVNYGYTF. The CDR3 nucleotides are TGTGCCAGCAGCCTATCTGTAAACTATGGCTACACCTTC.

This clonotype was seen more than once but under ten times. J is TRBJ2-7 and V is TRBV28, with no clear D. The CDR3 totals 13 residues. Per germline, CDR1 MDHEN and CDR2 SYDVKM. Trimming cost V 3 bases and J 0 bases, with 6 bases left between them. The CDR3 spells CASSFQSSYEQYV. CDR3 DNA sequence: TGTGCCAGCAGTTTCCAGAGCTCCTACGAGCAGTACGTC.

The chain combines TRBV19 with TRBJ2-2, with a weak D call TRBD1 (5 bases). V lost 3 bases to trimming and J lost 4 bases, with 12 bases between them. Germline values: CDR1 LNHDA, CDR2 SQIVND (reference sequence). CDR3 size: 15 residues. This CDR3 reads CASSIFRTSTGELFF. In DNA, the CDR3 is TGTGCCAGTAGTATCTTTAGGACATCCACCGGGGAGCTGTTTTTT. The whole variable domain, remainder taken from reference TRBV19 and TRBJ2-2, is DGGITQSPKYLFRKEGQNVTLSCEQNLNHDAMYWYRQDPGQGLRLIYYSQIVNDFQKGDIAEGYSVSREKKESFPLTVTSAQKNPTAFYLCASSIFRTSTGELFFGEGSRLTVL.